What follows describes a single TCR beta chain. Original handling: Amplifying reference gene primers gave estimates of nucleated cell counts. Some clones are missing from TCRdb's copy, which holds only in-frame ones; the method was immunoSEQ multiplex PCR. V, J and clone size are taken as reported in that table, and D and trimming were inferred from the DNA itself. The sample includes 400,000 to 450,000 clones, approximately 90% of them seen just once. Seattle's cohort entered during active infection and was followed longitudinally. This sample is drawn from a study of blood T cell repertoires in COVID-19. Across the study: The samples span acute and convalescent COVID-19 from the United States, Italy and Spain. In each case, the material was cDNA or gDNA derived from T cells, B-cell-depleted T cells, or PBMCs.

CDR1 is SNHLY, CDR2 FYNNEI, per germline. The CDR3 spans 15 residues. J was trimmed by 10 bases and V by 6 bases; bases with no gene match: 10. Sequenced sample: peripheral blood. The TCR originated in a man between 18 and 35 years old with COVID-19, enrolled during active disease. V is TRBV2 and J is TRBJ2-3; 13 bases agree with TRBD2. The CDR3 coding sequence is TGTGCCAGCAGGGCCGGGACTAGCGGGGCCCAAGCGCAGTATTTT. Translated, it gives CASRAGTSGAQAQYF.